This T cell receptor (beta chain) was documented in a study of blood T cell repertoires in COVID-19. Overall study context: COVID-19 samples, acute and convalescent, were from the United States, Italy and Spain. Sources were T cells, B-cell-depleted T cells, or PBMCs; the material itself was cDNA or gDNA.

Original handling: Counts of nucleated cells, estimated from reference gene primer amplification, were obtained. Some clones are missing from TCRdb's copy, which holds only in-frame ones; the method was immunoSEQ multiplex PCR. The DNA gave D and trimming, while V, J and clone size come from that table. The repertoire includes about 48,000 clones, approximately 90% of them detected once, and around 5% sits in the top ten. The CDR3 is made up of 12 amino acids. Trimming shortened V by 4 bases and J by 5 bases, and 8 bases separated the two germline ends. CDR1 and CDR2 from the germline V gene are GTSNPN and SVGIG (reference sequence).

This clonotype was obtained from a man in his 70s with acute or convalescent COVID-19. Input material: peripheral blood. The chain links TRBV30 to TRBJ2-2, with D possibly TRBD1 on 5 matching bases. The CDR3 sequence: CAWNRGTGELFF. In nucleotides, the CDR3 is TGTGCCTGGAATAGGGGAACCGGGGAGCTGTTTTTT.